The present T cell receptor (beta chain) was sequenced within a study of blood T cell repertoires in COVID-19. About the research overall: Both acute and convalescent COVID-19 samples were obtained from the United States, Italy and Spain. PBMCs, B-cell-depleted T cells, or T cells were the source of the cDNA or gDNA that made up the material.

In the original analysis: Amplification of reference gene primers provided the estimated nucleated cell counts. The protocol was immunoSEQ multiplex PCR, while the TCRdb copy is restricted to in-frame clones and leaves out a portion. V, J and clone size derive from that table, while D and trimming were established from the DNA sequence. This table has about 280,000 clones, under 90% appearing once. Germline values: CDR1 LNHDA, CDR2 SQIVND (reference sequence). This CDR3 has 15 residues. The ends were cut back, 1 base at V and 4 bases at J, with 13 bases in the middle. This TCR was sampled from a man in his forties or fifties with acute or convalescent COVID-19. The genes are TRBV19 and TRBJ1-2, with D hard to call. The specimen sequenced was peripheral blood. CDR3 protein: CASSIASTGAYGYTF. In DNA, the CDR3 is TGTGCCAGTAGTATAGCAAGCACCGGAGCCTATGGCTACACCTTC.